This T cell receptor (beta chain) was sequenced for a study of early T cells in non-severe SARS-CoV-2 infection. Study information: Chains were unpaired, as sequencing was done on bulk RNA from unsorted whole blood.

Attachment of unique molecular identifiers to individual cDNA molecules was performed. MiXCR was run by TCRdb on the 5' RACE reads, yielding one entry per CDR3 protein. In the table there are about 19,000 distinct CDR3 sequences, 4% to 5.5% of which are singletons. Findings of the study overall: There was a bias toward anti-spike CD8 responses in VDJdb matching, which missed private and CD4 specificities.

In regard to this clonotype: Its target is not known.

The sequence was obtained from an adult who was a healthcare worker with PCR-confirmed SARS-CoV-2 infection or an uninfected control (not recorded which). The sequenced sample consisted of whole blood.

This chain's CDR3 is CASGQMNTEAFF. CDR3 DNA sequence: TGCGCCAGCGGACAGATGAACACTGAAGCTTTCTTT. V and J are TRBV10-2 and TRBJ1-1, with a weak D call TRBD1 (6 bases). Germline-derived CDR1 and CDR2 are WSHSY and SAAADI. V was clipped by 8 bases and J by 0 bases, with 7 bases between them. The CDR3 loop spans 12 amino acids.